The 27 T cell receptor beta chains below were found in one sample sequenced in a study of T cell repertoires in cytomegalovirus infection. TCRdb itself ran the reads through MiXCR, one entry per CDR3 protein. The sample lists over 150,000 distinct CDR3 sequences, approximately 18% seen once, with approximately 25% in the top ten. Material: CD8+ T cells from PBMCs. These receptors were obtained from a human donor in good health (CMV status not recorded). Some clones in this sample may be carry-over from other donors' samples.

The chain recombines TRBV7-2 with TRBJ2-7; 7 bases are a match to TRBD1. This CDR3 has 16 amino acids. From germline, CDR1 is SGHTA and CDR2 FQGNSA. V dropped 1 base and J dropped 3; count of bases not matched to a gene: 9. CDR3 DNA: TGTGCCAGCAGCTTAGTGACGACAGGGACCATCTACGAGCAGTACTTC. Translated, it gives CASSLVTTGTIYEQYF.

The rearrangement uses TRBV7-9 and TRBJ2-1, with D possibly TRBD1 on 7 matching bases. V was shortened by 3 bases and J by 4 bases, with 13 bases between the two germline ends. Germline V gene lookup returns CDR1 SEHNR and CDR2 FQNEAQ (reference sequence). The CDR3 runs 15 residues. CDR3 amino acids: CASSLEGAQYNEQFF. CDR3 nucleotides: TGTGCCAGCAGCTTGGAGGGGGCGCAGTACAATGAGCAGTTCTTC.

This chain links TRBV7-9 with TRBJ1-2; D is ambiguous. The germline gives CDR1 SEHNR, CDR2 FQNEAQ (reference sequence). This CDR3 has 12 amino acids. Deletions cut 2 bases from V and 8 bases from J, with 9 bases between. The CDR3 nucleotides are TGTGCCAGCAGCTTATCTGGGGAAGGCTACACCTTC. This codes for CASSLSGEGYTF.

V gene TRBV20-1 combines with J gene TRBJ2-3; TRBD2 aligns across 10 bases. There are 17 residues in the CDR3. CDR1 and CDR2 from the germline V gene are DFQATT and SNEGSKA (reference sequence). Trimming at V came to 0 bases and at J to 7 bases, leaving 13 bases not matched to a gene. The DNA of the CDR3 is TGCAGTGCTAGAGATCGCAGTAGCGGGGGGTTCCAGAATACGCAGTATTTT. Protein product: CSARDRSSGGFQNTQYF.

This chain uses TRBV6-2 or TRBV6-3 with TRBJ2-3; 8 nucleotides line up with TRBD2. The length of the CDR3 is 14 residues. J lost 3 bases, V lost 10 bases, and 9 bases had no gene match. Germline values: CDR1 MNHEY, CDR2 SVGEGT. In DNA form, the CDR3 reads TGTGCCACCTGGGGGACTAGGCGAACAGATACGCAGTATTTT. Translation: CATWGTRRTDTQYF.

This clonotype was picked up a small number of times. The rearrangement links TRBV6-6 to TRBJ2-1; TRBD2 matches 7 bases. V gave up 4 bases and J gave up 0 bases; unmatched junction bases: 15. Germline lookup yields CDR1 MNHNY and CDR2 SVGAGI (reference sequence). The CDR3 consists of 19 residues. CDR3 in amino acids: CASSSPGTKPPHSYNEQFF. CDR3 in DNA: TGTGCCAGCAGTTCCCCCGGGACTAAGCCTCCCCACTCCTACAATGAGCAGTTCTTC.

This chain joins TRBV28 and TRBJ1-6; D gene ambiguous. Deletions cut 6 bases from V and 4 bases from J, with 10 bases between. Germline CDR1 and CDR2: MDHEN and SYDVKM. The CDR3 has 14 residues. For the CDR3, the DNA is TGTGCCAGCAGCCCACTAACGTATAATTCACCCCTCCACTTT. Amino acids: CASSPLTYNSPLHF. The full variable domain, in which reference TRBV28 and TRBJ1-6 provide the parts outside the CDR3, is DVKVTQSSRYLVKRTGEKVFLECVQDMDHENMFWYRQDPGLGLRLIYFSYDVKMKEKGDIPEGYSVSREKKERFSLILESASTNQTSMYLCASSPLTYNSPLHFGNGTRLTVT.

The CDR3: CASSLTAGEYNEQFF. CDR3 in DNA: TGCGCCAGCAGCCTCACGGCGGGGGAGTACAATGAGCAGTTCTTC. J is TRBJ2-1 and V is TRBV5-1; TRBD2 matches 7 bases. The V gene end was trimmed by 4 bases and the J gene end by 4 bases; junction bases not matched to a gene: 8. The CDR3 totals 15 residues. Germline values: CDR1 SGHRS, CDR2 YFSETQ. The full variable domain, with the rest looked up from reference TRBV5-1 and TRBJ2-1, is KAGVTQTPRYLIKTRGQQVTLSCSPISGHRSVSWYQQTPGQGLQFLFEYFSETQRNKGNFPGRFSGRQFSNSRSEMNVSTLELGDSALYLCASSLTAGEYNEQFFGPGTRLTVL.

The chain has TRBV7-8 and TRBJ1-2; D not certain. The CDR3 extends over 14 amino acids. The V end lost 4 bases, the J end lost 6 bases, and 15 bases lay between the germline ends. The germline V gene has CDR1 SGHVS and CDR2 FQNEAQ. DNA for the CDR3: TGTGCCAGCAGCTCCCGTCTCGCGGGGAATGGCTACACCTTC. This codes for CASSSRLAGNGYTF. Based on the CDR3 plus reference TRBV7-8 and TRBJ1-2, the full variable domain is GAGVSQSPRYKVAKRGQDVALRCDPISGHVSLFWYQQALGQGPEFLTYFQNEAQLDKSGLPSDRFFAERPEGSVSTLKIQRTQQEDSAVYLCASSSRLAGNGYTFGSGTRLTVV.

The chain has TRBV12-3 or TRBV12-4 and TRBJ2-7; D unresolved. This CDR3 is built from 14 residues. V shed 7 bases and J shed 1 base, with 14 bases lying between them. The CDR3 DNA reads TGTGCCAGCACCCTTGGGGATGGATCCTACGAGCAGTACTTC. Protein sequence: CASTLGDGSYEQYF.

In this sample, this clonotype turned up a few times. The chain couples TRBV7-6 to TRBJ2-1, with 8 bases matching TRBD2. Germline assignment: CDR1 SGHVS and CDR2 FNYEAQ. This CDR3 region has 15 residues. J was trimmed by 7 bases and V by 4 bases; bases with no gene match: 9. The CDR3: CASSSRGGNYNEQFF. As DNA, the CDR3 is TGTGCCAGCAGCTCCCGGGGGGGCAACTATAATGAGCAGTTCTTC.

The gene calls are TRBV10-3 and TRBJ1-4, with D maybe TRBD1 (5 bases). The CDR3 is made up of 12 amino acids. The V end lost 10 bases, the J end lost 6 bases, and 12 bases lay between the germline ends. Per germline, CDR1 ENHRY and CDR2 SYGVKD. The CDR3 here is CASLGGDEKLFF. CDR3 coding DNA: TGTGCCAGCCTAGGAGGGGATGAAAAACTGTTTTTT.

V gene TRBV7-3 combines with J gene TRBJ2-1; 8 bases agree with TRBD1. CDR3 size: 14 residues. CDR1 is SGHTA and CDR2 is FQGTGA in the germline V gene. V lost 5 bases, J lost 5 bases, and 5 bases stayed unmatched. The CDR3 DNA reads as TGTGCCAGCAGCCCCCGGACAGGGAACAATGAGCAGTTCTTC. Protein: CASSPRTGNNEQFF.

This clonotype has a handful of counts. The CDR3 region has the DNA TGTGCCAGCCTTCGGGATCCAGGAAACTATGGCTACACCTTC. As protein: CASLRDPGNYGYTF. The genes are TRBV7-2 and TRBJ1-2; D not certain. V lost 8 bases and J lost 2, with 15 bases in between. The CDR3 has 14 amino acids. Germline V gene lookup returns CDR1 SGHTA and CDR2 FQGNSA.

This clonotype was counted only a few times. The chain recombines TRBV10-2 with TRBJ2-1; D might be TRBD1 (6 bases). The CDR3 contains 15 residues. Germline assignment: CDR1 WSHSY and CDR2 SAAADI. V shed 0 bases and J shed 7 bases, with 13 bases lying between them. The chain's CDR3 is CASSESGWTVNEQFF. In nucleotides, the CDR3 is TGCGCCAGCAGTGAGTCTGGGTGGACAGTGAATGAGCAGTTCTTC.

This clonotype has only a few counts. This chain links TRBV4-1 with TRBJ2-7; possible D gene TRBD2, 5 bases. V lost 2 bases, J lost 4 bases, and 18 bases lay in between. Germline-derived CDR1 and CDR2 are MGHRA and YSYEKL. This CDR3 is 16 amino acids long. CDR3 loop: CASSQFGEPIRYEQYF. Here the CDR3 DNA reads TGCGCCAGCAGCCAATTCGGGGAACCAATTAGGTACGAGCAGTACTTC.

J is TRBJ1-2 and V is TRBV7-8, with TRBD1 identical over 9 bases. Trimming at V came to 3 bases and at J to 8 bases, leaving 13 bases not matched to a gene. The CDR3 extends over 16 amino acids. Germline assignment: CDR1 SGHVS and CDR2 FQNEAQ. CDR3 sequence: CASSLVTTGGASGYTF. For the CDR3, the DNA is TGTGCCAGCAGCTTGGTTACAACAGGGGGCGCGTCCGGCTACACCTTC.

This clonotype has only a few counts. The chain recombines TRBV7-9 with TRBJ2-7, with TRBD1 as a possible D gene (5 bases). The CDR3 is made up of 16 amino acids. CDR1 is SEHNR and CDR2 is FQNEAQ in the germline V gene (reference sequence). Trimming stripped 5 bases from V and 1 base from J, with 18 bases between. The CDR3 is CASSPTTDIVSYEQYF. For the CDR3, the DNA is TGTGCCAGCAGCCCTACTACGGACATAGTATCCTACGAGCAGTACTTC.

The J gene is TRBJ1-6, the V gene TRBV7-9; no firm D call. The germline V gene encodes CDR1 SEHNR and CDR2 FQNEAQ (reference sequence). The CDR3 runs 14 residues. V was pared by 1 base and J by 6 bases, with 7 bases between. This CDR3 reads CASSLDSTNSPLHF. DNA of the CDR3: TGTGCCAGCAGCTTAGACAGTACTAATTCACCCCTCCACTTT.

This clonotype has only a few counts. The rearrangement links TRBV29-1 to TRBJ2-7, with no clear D. Germline CDR1 and CDR2: SQVTM and ANQGSEA. The CDR3 sequence is 11 residues long. V gave up 5 bases and J gave up 4 bases, with 9 bases separating them. The CDR3 loop reads CSVTENYEQYF. The CDR3 DNA follows: TGCAGCGTTACGGAGAATTACGAGCAGTACTTC.

The chain combines TRBV7-9 with TRBJ2-1; the match to TRBD1 covers 7 bases. The germline V gene encodes CDR1 SEHNR and CDR2 FQNEAQ (reference sequence). J gave up 1 base and V 7 bases, and 4 bases lay outside the gene matches. The CDR3 contains 14 residues. The CDR3 DNA sequence: TGTGCCAGCAAGACAGGGCCTTCCTACAATGAGCAGTTCTTC. Protein: CASKTGPSYNEQFF.

This rearrangement joins TRBV28 to TRBJ1-1; D uncertain. The CDR3 totals 19 residues. The germline V gene encodes CDR1 MDHEN and CDR2 SYDVKM. Trimming left V 1 base short and J 0 bases short, with 21 bases between. The CDR3 here is CASSLSDGRVSMMNTEAFF. The CDR3 DNA follows: TGTGCCAGCAGTTTATCCGACGGAAGAGTTAGTATGATGAACACTGAAGCTTTCTTT. Complete variable domain (other parts from reference TRBV28 and TRBJ1-1): DVKVTQSSRYLVKRTGEKVFLECVQDMDHENMFWYRQDPGLGLRLIYFSYDVKMKEKGDIPEGYSVSREKKERFSLILESASTNQTSMYLCASSLSDGRVSMMNTEAFFGQGTRLTVV.

The sample holds a few counts of this clonotype. The genes are TRBV12-3 or TRBV12-4 and TRBJ2-7; D is perhaps TRBD2 (6 bases). V was clipped by 4 bases and J by 0 bases, with 10 bases between them. The CDR3 runs 14 residues. In DNA, the CDR3 is TGTGCCAGCAGTTCCCAGGGACTCTCCTACGAGCAGTACTTC. Translating gives CASSSQGLSYEQYF.

This chain connects TRBV5-1 to TRBJ1-2; D ambiguous. Looked up from germline, CDR1 is SGHRS and CDR2 is YFSETQ. The CDR3 spans 11 residues. V was pared by 0 bases and J by 10 bases, with 7 bases between. The CDR3 bases are TGCGCCAGCAGCTTGGGACGGATCTACACCTTC. Its protein product is CASSLGRIYTF.

In this sample, this clonotype turned up a few times. V gene TRBV2 combines with J gene TRBJ2-1, with D perhaps matching TRBD2 (5 bases). The CDR3 is made up of 12 amino acids. Germline V CDR1 and CDR2: SNHLY, FYNNEI. V was shortened by 4 bases and J by 4 bases, with 5 bases between the two germline ends. For the CDR3, the DNA is TGTGCCAGCAGTGCGGGGTACAATGAGCAGTTCTTC. As protein: CASSAGYNEQFF.

This clonotype was observed at least ten times. J is TRBJ2-7 and V is TRBV20-1; D might be TRBD1 (5 bases). Germline CDR1 is DFQATT and CDR2 is SNEGSKA (reference sequence). This CDR3 has 14 residues. The V end was cut by 3 bases, the J end by 4 bases, with 16 bases between. CDR3 DNA: TGCAGTGCTAGTCCCCCACAGGTTCTATACGAGCAGTACTTC. Protein: CSASPPQVLYEQYF.

The chain recombines TRBV7-6 with TRBJ1-5; D unclear. Per the germline V gene, CDR1 is SGHVS and CDR2 is FNYEAQ. This CDR3 spans 15 amino acids. Trimming removed 0 bases at V and 3 bases at J, with 9 bases between. CDR3 residues: CASSLARGFNQPQHF. In nucleotides, the CDR3 is TGTGCCAGCAGCTTAGCACGGGGATTCAATCAGCCCCAGCATTTT.